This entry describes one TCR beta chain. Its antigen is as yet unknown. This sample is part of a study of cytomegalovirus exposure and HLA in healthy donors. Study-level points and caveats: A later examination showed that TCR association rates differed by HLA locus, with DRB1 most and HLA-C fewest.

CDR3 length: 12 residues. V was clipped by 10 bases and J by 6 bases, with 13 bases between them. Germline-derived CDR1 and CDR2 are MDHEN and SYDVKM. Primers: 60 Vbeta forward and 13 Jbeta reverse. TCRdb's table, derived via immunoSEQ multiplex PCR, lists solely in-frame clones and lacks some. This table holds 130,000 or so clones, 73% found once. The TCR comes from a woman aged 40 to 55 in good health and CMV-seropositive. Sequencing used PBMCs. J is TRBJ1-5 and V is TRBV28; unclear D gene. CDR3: CATSAGLQPQHF. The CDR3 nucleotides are TGTGCCACCTCGGCGGGTCTTCAGCCCCAGCATTTT.